These T cell receptor beta chains were read from a single sample in a study of cytomegalovirus exposure and HLA in healthy donors. Data came from immunoSEQ multiplex PCR; TCRdb stores just in-frame clones and leaves some out. The sample holds 200,000 to 250,000 clones, around 79% seen once. The sequenced sample consisted of PBMCs. The receptors were gathered from a girl aged 2-10 years in good health and CMV-seronegative. Both conserved end residues are part of each CDR3. Fields, in order: J gene, V gene, CDR3 protein.

j_gene: TRBJ2-1
v_gene: TRBV7-3
CDR3aa: CASSPRDRAYNEQFF

j_gene: TRBJ2-1
v_gene: TRBV28
CDR3aa: CASRTGGGYNEQFF

j_gene: TRBJ1-1
v_gene: TRBV10-2
CDR3aa: CASSVTGQGATRNTEAFF

j_gene: TRBJ1-1
v_gene: TRBV5-1
CDR3aa: CASSLGQYGTEAFF

j_gene: TRBJ2-7
v_gene: TRBV5-6
CDR3aa: CASSLAYEQYF

j_gene: TRBJ2-6
v_gene: TRBV19
CDR3aa: CASSWDRAHSGANVLTF

j_gene: TRBJ1-6
v_gene: TRBV9
CDR3aa: CASSARDIRYSPLHF

j_gene: TRBJ1-5
v_gene: TRBV6-1
CDR3aa: CASSEAGSNQPQHF

j_gene: TRBJ2-5
v_gene: TRBV6-1
CDR3aa: CASSRQETQYF

j_gene: TRBJ2-7
v_gene: TRBV7-3
CDR3aa: CASSSGLASEQYF

j_gene: TRBJ2-7
v_gene: TRBV5-1
CDR3aa: CASSLDWTGPYEQYF

j_gene: TRBJ1-1
v_gene: TRBV19
CDR3aa: CASSTPPAGTEAFF

j_gene: TRBJ1-2
v_gene: TRBV7-6
CDR3aa: CASSSGGSGGYTF

j_gene: TRBJ1-1
v_gene: TRBV2
CDR3aa: CASSGTFMNTEAFF

j_gene: TRBJ1-1
v_gene: TRBV5-4
CDR3aa: CASSFQGGTEAFF

j_gene: TRBJ1-2
v_gene: TRBV19
CDR3aa: CASSDKGQVQRGYTF

j_gene: TRBJ1-5
v_gene: TRBV7-9
CDR3aa: CASSLLSQPQHF

j_gene: TRBJ2-1
v_gene: TRBV6-5
CDR3aa: CASSQAGGPGNEQFF

j_gene: TRBJ2-7
v_gene: TRBV30
CDR3aa: CAPMGASGRRYEQYF

j_gene: TRBJ1-5
v_gene: TRBV2
CDR3aa: CASFAGTDNQPQHF

j_gene: TRBJ2-2
v_gene: TRBV5-1
CDR3aa: CASSLEGLPLAGELFF

j_gene: TRBJ1-5
v_gene: TRBV5-6
CDR3aa: CASSPGGDQPQHF

j_gene: TRBJ2-7
v_gene: TRBV4-1
CDR3aa: CASSQGSQGSYEQYF

j_gene: TRBJ1-2
v_gene: TRBV2
CDR3aa: CASRGDSGNYGYTF

j_gene: TRBJ2-1
v_gene: TRBV4-2
CDR3aa: CASTWFGDRVRNEQFF

j_gene: TRBJ2-5
v_gene: TRBV7-9
CDR3aa: CASTSTGGLLPRTQYF

j_gene: TRBJ2-1
v_gene: TRBV10-2
CDR3aa: CASFSTRGGETIEQFF

j_gene: TRBJ2-7
v_gene: TRBV5-4
CDR3aa: CASSVRGRGAYEQYF

j_gene: TRBJ2-7
v_gene: TRBV4-2
CDR3aa: CASSQVARVENEQYF

j_gene: TRBJ1-5
v_gene: TRBV19
CDR3aa: CASNWPNSNQPQHF

j_gene: TRBJ2-4
v_gene: TRBV7-9
CDR3aa: CASSPPTESKNIQYF

j_gene: TRBJ1-5
v_gene: TRBV5-1
CDR3aa: CASSLLPSGDGQPQHF

j_gene: TRBJ2-1
v_gene: TRBV12-5
CDR3aa: CASGLESSYNEQFF

j_gene: TRBJ2-7
v_gene: TRBV6-1
CDR3aa: CASSYLTGAYEQYF

j_gene: TRBJ2-1
v_gene: TRBV2
CDR3aa: CASSATEPAAYNEQFF

j_gene: TRBJ1-6
v_gene: TRBV11-2
CDR3aa: CASSLESGFYNSPLHF

j_gene: TRBJ2-3
v_gene: TRBV9
CDR3aa: CASSVVPGDTQYF

j_gene: TRBJ2-7
v_gene: TRBV11-2
CDR3aa: CASSLIGRDYEQYF

j_gene: TRBJ2-7
v_gene: TRBV29-1
CDR3aa: CSVGLGVGKEQYF

j_gene: TRBJ2-5
v_gene: TRBV7-6
CDR3aa: CASSLGASGLAGEETQYF

j_gene: TRBJ2-3
v_gene: TRBV4-2
CDR3aa: CASSSLAGPSSTDTQYF

j_gene: TRBJ1-1
v_gene: TRBV6-5
CDR3aa: CASSYSNSRLAFF

j_gene: TRBJ2-5
v_gene: TRBV4-2
CDR3aa: CASSHNSGRGGETQYF

j_gene: TRBJ2-2
v_gene: TRBV6-4
CDR3aa: CASSDEVSGTSNTGELFF

j_gene: TRBJ2-7
v_gene: TRBV10-2
CDR3aa: CASSETPRGTYEQYF

j_gene: TRBJ2-3
v_gene: TRBV5-4
CDR3aa: CASSLGILTGGYDTQYF

j_gene: TRBJ1-1
v_gene: TRBV19
CDR3aa: CASSIRQDTEAFF

j_gene: TRBJ2-1
v_gene: TRBV30
CDR3aa: CAWGRIGNEQFF

j_gene: TRBJ2-7
v_gene: TRBV18
CDR3aa: CASSPGLAGEQYF

j_gene: TRBJ2-6
v_gene: TRBV29-1
CDR3aa: CSVEEAGSGANVLTF

j_gene: TRBJ2-7
v_gene: TRBV6-6
CDR3aa: CASSYGRLGAYEQYF

j_gene: TRBJ1-2
v_gene: TRBV5-1
CDR3aa: CASQPGQGHYGYTF

j_gene: TRBJ2-7
v_gene: TRBV2
CDR3aa: CATTKGRGYEQYF

j_gene: TRBJ1-1
v_gene: TRBV6-5
CDR3aa: CASSQGSWTEAFF

j_gene: TRBJ2-7
v_gene: TRBV30
CDR3aa: CAWSRDRFAYEQYF